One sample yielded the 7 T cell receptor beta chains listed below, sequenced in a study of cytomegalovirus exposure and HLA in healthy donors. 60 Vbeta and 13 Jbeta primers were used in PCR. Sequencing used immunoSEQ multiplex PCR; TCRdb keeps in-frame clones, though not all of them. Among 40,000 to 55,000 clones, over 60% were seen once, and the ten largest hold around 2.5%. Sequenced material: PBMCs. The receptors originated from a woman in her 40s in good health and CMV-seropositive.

For the CDR3, the DNA is TGTGCCAGCAGTTACTTCGAGGGCAACACTGAAGCTTTCTTT. As protein: CASSYFEGNTEAFF. V gene TRBV6-5 combines with J gene TRBJ1-1; D gene uncertain. The CDR3 has 14 residues. Germline V gene data show CDR1 as MNHEY and CDR2 as SVGAGI. V lost 1 base, J lost 2 bases, and 8 bases lay in between.

The CDR3 nucleotides are TGTGCCAGCAGCAACAGCTACGAGCAGTACTTC. Residues: CASSNSYEQYF. The chain carries TRBV6-6 and TRBJ2-7; D is unclear. Germline loops: CDR1 MNHNY, CDR2 SVGAGI (reference sequence). The CDR3 has 11 amino acids. With 6 bases removed from V and 3 bases from J, the gap between germline ends came to 6 bases.

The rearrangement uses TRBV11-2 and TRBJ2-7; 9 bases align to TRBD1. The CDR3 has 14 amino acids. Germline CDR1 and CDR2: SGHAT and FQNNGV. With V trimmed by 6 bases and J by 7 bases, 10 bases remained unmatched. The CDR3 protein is CASSLGTGNREQYF. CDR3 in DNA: TGTGCCAGCAGTTTGGGGACAGGGAATAGGGAGCAGTACTTC.

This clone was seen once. CDR3 sequence reads: CASSSRGLLDNEQFF. DNA of the CDR3: TGTGCCAGCAGCTCTAGGGGATTACTGGACAATGAGCAGTTCTTC. The rearrangement joins TRBV6-5 to TRBJ2-1, with D perhaps matching TRBD1 (5 bases). This CDR3 is 15 amino acids long. V lost 6 bases, J lost 5 bases, and 17 bases lay in between. Germline V gene lookup returns CDR1 MNHEY and CDR2 SVGAGI.

CDR3 in amino acids: CASSVTIGTDTQYF. CDR3 in DNA: TGTGCCAGCAGCGTGACAATTGGGACAGATACGCAGTATTTT. The chain is built from TRBV9 and TRBJ2-3, with D uncertain. Per the germline V gene, CDR1 is SGDLS and CDR2 is YYNGEE. V was pared by 2 bases and J by 3 bases, with 10 bases between. There are 14 residues in the CDR3.

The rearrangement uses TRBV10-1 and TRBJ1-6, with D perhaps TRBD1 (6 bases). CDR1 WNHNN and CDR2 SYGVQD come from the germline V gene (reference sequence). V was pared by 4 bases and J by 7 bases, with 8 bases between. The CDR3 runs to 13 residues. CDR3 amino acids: CASSGQANSPLHF. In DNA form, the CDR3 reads TGCGCCAGCAGTGGACAGGCGAATTCACCCCTCCACTTT.

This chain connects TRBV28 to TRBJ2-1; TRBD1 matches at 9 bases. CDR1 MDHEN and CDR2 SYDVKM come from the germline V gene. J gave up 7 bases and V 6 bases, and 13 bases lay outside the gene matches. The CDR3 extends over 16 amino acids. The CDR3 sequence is CASSLAGQGHSNEQFF. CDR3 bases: TGTGCCAGCAGCCTCGCGGGACAGGGTCATTCAAATGAGCAGTTCTTC.